This record concerns one TCR beta chain sequence. Following a re-call of the 5' RACE reads, TCRdb has one entry per CDR3 protein and lacks DNA. The sample table sets out about 550,000 distinct CDR3 sequences. This record belongs to a study of T cells expressing NK-cell markers. The CDR3 has 13 amino acids. CDR1 and CDR2 (germline): LNHDA, SQIVND (reference sequence). The sample taken for sequencing was blood T cells: a sorted CD56 or NKG2C T cell subset, CD4+ or CD8+ T cells, or bulk PBMC T cells (not recorded which). The source is a man in his late teens or twenties in good health. The chain links TRBV19 to TRBJ1-5; TCRdb selects TRBD1, and the lack of DNA leaves this call unchecked. The CDR3 loop reads CARAGVRGQPQHF.